This TCR beta chain comes out of a study of cytomegalovirus exposure and HLA in healthy donors. V was clipped by 3 bases and J by 3 bases; unmatched bases: 9. The CDR3 runs 15 residues. Germline CDR1 is GTSNPN and CDR2 is SVGIG (reference sequence). 60 Vbeta and 13 Jbeta primers were used in PCR. The assay was immunoSEQ multiplex PCR, and TCRdb's table has in-frame clones only and misses some. The table has roughly 190,000 clones, about 80% seen once. The table lists this clone with a few counts. What it binds is not known. Points from the study as a whole: Among TCR beta chains, those listed as cytomegalovirus-associated numbered around 180.

The chain has TRBV30 and TRBJ2-3; TRBD1 agrees at 7 bases. Sequenced sample: PBMCs. This clonotype was obtained from a woman aged 30 to 39 in good health and CMV-seropositive. The CDR3 reads CAWRPDRVTTDTQYF. CDR3 nucleotides: TGTGCCTGGAGGCCCGACAGGGTGACGACAGATACGCAGTATTTT.